Presented here are 32 T cell receptor beta chains from one specimen sequenced in a study of molecular identifiers for immune sequencing clone quantification. MiXCR, run by TCRdb on the PCR reads, gives a single entry per CDR3 protein. The table shows about half a million distinct CDR3 sequences, with 20% to 25% occurring only once. Sequenced input: naive CD8+ T cells from blood, with Jurkat cell RNA spiked in. The sample's subset: FACS-sorted CD8+CD4-CCR7+CD45RA+ naive T cells. These receptors all come from a human donor in good health. Some libraries in this study had Jurkat cell RNA spiked in.

The chain joins TRBV6-6 to TRBJ1-3, with unresolved D. Trimming shortened V by 4 bases and J by 8 bases, and 21 bases separated the two germline ends. The CDR3 has 16 amino acids. Germline assignment: CDR1 MNHNY and CDR2 SVGAGI (reference sequence). CDR3 bases: TGTGCCAGCAGTTTCCCCGGGTCTATGGGAGGAGACACCATATATTTT. Its translation: CASSFPGSMGGDTIYF.

Points on this clonotype: With a much larger clone just one base away, this may be a read error. The chain joins TRBV2 to TRBJ2-1; D gene unclear. Germline V gene lookup returns CDR1 SNHLY and CDR2 FYNNEI. The CDR3 contains 16 residues. V dropped 6 bases and J dropped 4 bases, with 19 bases sitting between them. CDR3 in amino acids: CASREFQWQNYNEQFF. CDR3 in DNA: TGTGCCAGCAGGGAATTTCAGTGGCAGAATTACAATGAGCAGTTCTTC.

This clonotype was counted at least ten times. This rearrangement joins TRBV5-5 to TRBJ2-7, with 7 bases aligning to TRBD2. J lost 6 bases, V lost 2 bases, and 5 bases had no gene match. The CDR3 length is 13 residues. From germline, CDR1 is SGHKS and CDR2 YYEKEE (reference sequence). CDR3 DNA sequence: TGTGCCAGCAGCTTTGGGTTAGCGGGCGAGCAGTACTTC. Translated: CASSFGLAGEQYF. The whole variable domain, remainder taken from reference TRBV5-5 and TRBJ2-7, is DAGVTQSPTHLIKTRGQQVTLRCSPISGHKSVSWYQQVLGQGPQFIFQYYEKEERGRGNFPDRFSARQFPNYSSELNVNALLLGDSALYLCASSFGLAGEQYFGPGTRLTVT.

In this sample, this clonotype turned up many times. This chain links TRBV29-1 with TRBJ1-2; the D is unclear. V lost 0 bases and J 5 bases, leaving 10 bases between the germline ends. The CDR3 has 13 amino acids. From germline, CDR1 is SQVTM and CDR2 ANQGSEA. CDR3 protein: CSVEEVIGYGYTF. For the CDR3, the DNA is TGCAGCGTTGAAGAAGTTATCGGATATGGCTACACCTTC.

This clonotype showed up many times. The CDR3 region has the DNA TGTGCCAGCAGTTACGAGGGATCCTACGAGCAGTACTTC. It codes for CASSYEGSYEQYF. The V call is TRBV6-5, the J call TRBJ2-7, with a weak D call TRBD2 (5 bases). This CDR3 region has 13 residues. V was pared by 2 bases and J by 1 base, with 6 bases between. Per the germline V gene, CDR1 is MNHEY and CDR2 is SVGAGI.

This clonotype was seen ten or more times. The rearrangement joins TRBV7-6 to TRBJ1-1; D gene uncertain. CDR3 length: 15 amino acids. Trimming stripped 5 bases from V and 5 bases from J, with 18 bases between. Per the germline V gene, CDR1 is SGHVS and CDR2 is FNYEAQ. The CDR3 reads CASSPPNAGKTEAFF. The CDR3 nucleotides read TGTGCCAGCAGCCCGCCTAATGCAGGTAAAACTGAAGCTTTCTTT. The full variable domain, with the rest looked up from reference TRBV7-6 and TRBJ1-1, is GAGVSQSPRYKVTKRGQDVALRCDPISGHVSLYWYRQALGQGPEFLTYFNYEAQQDKSGLPNDRFSAERPEGSISTLTIQRTEQRDSAMYRCASSPPNAGKTEAFFGQGTRLTVV.

This clonotype was found once. This clone may be a read error of a much larger clone one base away. No conserved phenylalanine or tryptophan is present at the end of the CDR3, so a read error is the likely explanation. The chain is built from TRBV3-1 and TRBJ1-5; 8 bases are shared with TRBD1. The germline V gene encodes CDR1 LGHDT and CDR2 YNNKEL (reference sequence). Losses at the gene ends were 3 bases for V and 2 bases for J; bases not matched to a gene: 6. The CDR3 totals 16 residues. The CDR3: CASSHSSTGGNQPQHS. The CDR3 region has the DNA TGTGCCAGCAGCCATTCTTCGACAGGGGGCAATCAGCCCCAGCATTCT.

This clonotype was seen at least ten times. The chain carries TRBV5-1 and TRBJ2-5, with D possibly being TRBD2 (6 bases). The CDR3 runs to 15 residues. With 6 bases removed from V and 2 bases from J, the gap between germline ends came to 17 bases. In germline, CDR1 is SGHRS, CDR2 YFSETQ. The CDR3: CASKDRGRTQETQYF. The CDR3 DNA reads as TGCGCCAGCAAGGATCGGGGGAGGACTCAAGAGACCCAGTACTTC. Supplemented by reference TRBV5-1 and TRBJ2-5, the full variable domain reads KAGVTQTPRYLIKTRGQQVTLSCSPISGHRSVSWYQQTPGQGLQFLFEYFSETQRNKGNFPGRFSGRQFSNSRSEMNVSTLELGDSALYLCASKDRGRTQETQYFGPGTRLLVL.

The V and J genes are TRBV14 and TRBJ2-7, with 9 bases fitting TRBD2. Germline CDR1 reads SGHDN; CDR2 reads FVKESK. The CDR3 consists of 16 residues. J was trimmed by 0 bases and V by 4 bases; bases with no gene match: 7. For the CDR3, the DNA is TGTGCCAGCAGCCCTGTAGCGGGGGTGATCTCCTACGAGCAGTACTTC. Its translation is CASSPVAGVISYEQYF.

This clonotype showed up many times. V is TRBV29-1 and J is TRBJ1-1, with unresolved D. The V and J ends lost 4 bases and 4 bases respectively, with 7 bases between them. The germline V gene has CDR1 SQVTM and CDR2 ANQGSEA. The CDR3 totals 11 residues. The CDR3 bases are TGCAGCGTTGTCCGGGGCACTGAAGCTTTCTTT. Translated: CSVVRGTEAFF.

Note on this clonotype: A read error may explain this, as a much larger clone is one base away. The V and J genes are TRBV7-6 and TRBJ1-1; the D is unclear. Germline V gene lookup returns CDR1 SGHVS and CDR2 FNYEAQ. The CDR3 runs to 13 residues. The chain's CDR3 is CTSSLGDLGEAFF. Here the CDR3 DNA reads TGTACCAGCAGCTTAGGAGACTTGGGTGAAGCTTTCTTT.

The rearrangement links TRBV24-1 to TRBJ1-2; D gene uncertain. V lost 3 bases and J 2 bases, leaving 9 bases between the germline ends. The germline CDR1 and CDR2 sequences are KGHDR and SFDVKD. CDR3 length equals 14 residues. In nucleotides, the CDR3 is TGTGCCACCAGTGATGAAACAGCAAACTATGGCTACACCTTC. It encodes CATSDETANYGYTF.

This clonotype was recorded at least ten times. The rearrangement uses TRBV5-6 and TRBJ2-3; unclear D gene. V was clipped by 5 bases and J by 1 base, with 11 bases between them. Per germline, CDR1 SGHDT and CDR2 YYEEEE. The CDR3 consists of 14 residues. CDR3 DNA: TGTGCCAGCAGACCTGGACCTCGCACAGATACGCAGTATTTT. It translates to CASRPGPRTDTQYF.

This clonotype appeared many times. The V gene is TRBV20-1, the J gene TRBJ2-4; D gene ambiguous. Germline V lookup: CDR1 DFQATT, CDR2 SNEGSKA (reference sequence). This CDR3 contains 16 residues. Trimming removed 0 bases at V and 4 bases at J, with 16 bases between. CDR3 in amino acids: CSAREMESWSKNIQYF. CDR3 nucleotides: TGCAGTGCTAGAGAGATGGAATCTTGGTCTAAAAACATTCAGTACTTC.

The chain links TRBV20-1 to TRBJ1-1, with no clear D. Germline CDR1 reads DFQATT; CDR2 reads SNEGSKA (reference sequence). This CDR3 is 13 amino acids long. The V end lost 0 bases, the J end lost 1 base, and 6 bases lay between the germline ends. The CDR3 bases are TGCAGTGCTAGAGATTACGGGAACACTGAAGCTTTCTTT. It specifies CSARDYGNTEAFF.

Many counts were recorded for this clonotype. The V and J genes are TRBV19 and TRBJ1-5; perhaps TRBD1 as D (5 bases). The CDR3 covers 15 residues. Germline loops: CDR1 LNHDA, CDR2 SQIVND (reference sequence). Trimming shortened V by 3 bases and J by 3 bases, and 12 bases separated the two germline ends. DNA of the CDR3: TGTGCCAGTAGTATCTTCGGGGCAGACAATCAGCCCCAGCATTTT. This encodes CASSIFGADNQPQHF.

In regard to this clonotype: The junction does not match germline at one end; this may be a read error. V gene TRBV4-3 combines with J gene TRBJ2-3; no definite D call. The CDR3 sequence is 15 residues long. Germline V CDR1 and CDR2: LGHNA, YSLEER. DNA of the CDR3: TGCGCCAGCGGCCAAGGATTGGGGTCCACAGATACGCAGTATTTT. Translating gives CASGQGLGSTDTQYF.

This clonotype was counted a few times. The chain has TRBV19 and TRBJ2-3, with TRBD1 matching over 9 bases. The CDR3 covers 14 residues. CDR1 is LNHDA, CDR2 SQIVND, per germline (reference sequence). J gave up 6 bases and V 4 bases, and 5 bases lay outside the gene matches. The CDR3 DNA reads as TGTGCCAGTAGTACACAGGGGGCGGATGATACGCAGTATTTT. Amino acids: CASSTQGADDTQYF.

This clonotype turned up a few times. The chain has TRBV4-2 and TRBJ2-7; unclear D gene. CDR1 is LGHNA and CDR2 is YNFKEQ in the germline V gene. CDR3 size: 13 residues. V was trimmed by 3 bases and J by 3 bases, leaving 9 bases between them. CDR3 nucleotides: TGTGCCAGCAGCCAGATCGACGGCTACGAGCAGTACTTC. Amino acid sequence: CASSQIDGYEQYF.

A note on this clonotype: This sequence may be a read error, since a much larger clone differs from it by one base. The chain joins TRBV4-3 to TRBJ2-3; 9 nucleotides match TRBD2. The CDR3 contains 18 residues. V trimming: 1 base; J trimming: 3 bases; junction bases outside the gene matches: 11. Germline-derived CDR1 and CDR2 are LGHNA and YSLEER. The CDR3 loop is CASSQALAGRLVTDTQYF. The CDR3 coding sequence is TGCGCCAGCAGCCAAGCCCTAGCGGGGAGGCTAGTTACAGATACGCAGTATTTT.

This clonotype turned up a few times. CDR3 region: CASSWDRANQPQHF. DNA of the CDR3: TGTGCCAGCAGTTGGGACAGGGCCAATCAGCCCCAGCATTTT. The J gene is TRBJ1-5, the V gene TRBV28; 9 bases are shared with TRBD1. With 4 bases clipped from V and 3 bases from J, the junction kept 1 base outside the gene matches. The germline V gene has CDR1 MDHEN and CDR2 SYDVKM. This CDR3 contains 14 residues.

This clonotype was observed a few times. The rearrangement joins TRBV9 to TRBJ1-2; D is undetermined. From germline, CDR1 is SGDLS and CDR2 YYNGEE. Trimming removed 0 bases from V and 4 bases from J, with 1 base in between. The CDR3 is 11 amino acids. The CDR3 DNA is TGTGCCAGCAGCGTAGGCTATGGCTACACCTTC. Translated: CASSVGYGYTF.

Comment on this clonotype: A much larger clone lies one base from this, so it may be a read error. As the CDR3 is not closed by the conserved phenylalanine or tryptophan, this likely results from a read error. Because the CDR3's place on the DNA is in doubt, the DNA is left out and the CDR3 is given as listed by TCRdb. The rearrangement links TRBV7-9 to TRBJ2-7; the table's D call, TRBD1, was not checked against the DNA. The CDR3 spans 14 residues, counting both ends. The V gene's germline CDR1 is SEHNR and CDR2 FQNEAQ (reference sequence). The CDR3 sequence: CASSLVSGPDRLNL.

This clonotype has more than one count but fewer than ten. A read error is possible here, since a much larger clone lies one base away. V and J are TRBV7-2 and TRBJ2-7, with D perhaps TRBD2 (5 bases). The length of the CDR3 is 15 residues. Trimming left V 5 bases short and J 3 bases short, with 17 bases between. Germline V gives CDR1 SGHTA, CDR2 FQGNSA. The CDR3 coding sequence is TGTGCCAGCAGCCCCAGCGGCGGGCGGTACTACGAGCAGTACTTC. It encodes CASSPSGGRYYEQYF. The full variable domain, rest sourced from reference TRBV7-2 and TRBJ2-7, is GAGVSQSPSNKVTEKGKDVELRCDPISGHTALYWYRQSLGQGLEFLIYFQGNSAPDKSGLPSDRFSAERTGGSVSTLTIQRTQQEDSAVYLCASSPSGGRYYEQYFGPGTRLTVT.

This clonotype was observed at least ten times. The V call is TRBV4-3, the J call TRBJ1-1; 7 bases line up with TRBD1. V shed 3 bases and J 6 bases; nucleotides not matched to a gene: 7. CDR1 and CDR2 from the germline V gene are LGHNA and YSLEER. The CDR3 is 14 residues long. The CDR3 here is CASSHRQGVAEAFF. The DNA of the CDR3 is TGCGCCAGCAGCCACCGACAGGGCGTCGCTGAAGCTTTCTTT.

CDR3 DNA: TGTGCCAGCAGGGCTCTAAGCACAGATACGCAGTATTTT. It is translated as CASRALSTDTQYF. The chain recombines TRBV28 with TRBJ2-3; D not resolved. Trimming left V 6 bases short and J 0 bases short, with 7 bases between. CDR3 size: 13 residues. Germline V gene sequence: CDR1 MDHEN, CDR2 SYDVKM.

This clonotype was picked up a small number of times. The V and J genes are TRBV27 and TRBJ2-7; D not resolved. The germline V and J ends were trimmed by 3 bases and 2 bases, with 11 bases remaining between them. The CDR3 has 14 residues. In germline, CDR1 is MNHEY, CDR2 SMNVEV (reference sequence). CDR3 protein: CASSFGPETYEQYF. CDR3 nucleotide sequence: TGTGCCAGCAGTTTCGGGCCGGAGACCTACGAGCAGTACTTC.

This clonotype was seen many times. The J gene is TRBJ1-6, the V gene TRBV4-1; D remains unclear. V shed 6 bases and J shed 7 bases, with 13 bases lying between them. Germline V CDR1 and CDR2: MGHRA, YSYEKL. The length of the CDR3 is 14 residues. This chain's CDR3 is CASSIWTENSPLHF. CDR3 nucleotide sequence: TGCGCCAGCAGTATATGGACGGAGAATTCACCCCTCCACTTT.

The chain joins TRBV7-2 to TRBJ2-5, with TRBD2 as a possible D gene (5 bases). The CDR3 length is 13 residues. V lost 1 base and J lost 5, with 8 bases in between. Germline loops: CDR1 SGHTA, CDR2 FQGNSA. This chain's CDR3 is CASSLDPGETQYF. CDR3 in DNA: TGTGCCAGCAGCTTAGACCCGGGGGAGACCCAGTACTTC.

Details on this clonotype: A read error is possible here, since a much larger clone lies one base away. The chain links TRBV5-5 to TRBJ1-5, with a weak D call TRBD1 (6 bases). The ends were cut back, 1 base at V and 4 bases at J, with 12 bases in the middle. Germline assignment: CDR1 SGHKS and CDR2 YYEKEE (reference sequence). CDR3 size: 15 residues. In DNA, the CDR3 is TGTGCCAGCAGCTTGCCAGGGGACGGGAATCAGCCCCAGCATTTT. The encoded protein is CASSLPGDGNQPQHF.

Many counts were recorded for this clonotype. V gene TRBV7-6 combines with J gene TRBJ1-1, with D perhaps matching TRBD1 (5 bases). The CDR3 runs 15 residues. The ends were cut back, 1 base at V and 6 bases at J, with 15 bases in the middle. Germline V gives CDR1 SGHVS, CDR2 FNYEAQ. The CDR3 sequence is CASSLGWGSDSEAFF. CDR3 DNA: TGTGCCAGCAGCTTAGGGTGGGGGTCAGACTCTGAAGCTTTCTTT.

The rearrangement joins TRBV28 to TRBJ1-2; weak D call: TRBD1 (5 bases). CDR3 length: 16 residues. The ends were cut back, 3 bases at V and 3 bases at J, with 17 bases in the middle. Germline CDR1 and CDR2: MDHEN and SYDVKM. CDR3 bases: TGTGCCAGCAGTTTTACCCCTGGGGGGGGTGACTATGGCTACACCTTC. This encodes CASSFTPGGGDYGYTF.